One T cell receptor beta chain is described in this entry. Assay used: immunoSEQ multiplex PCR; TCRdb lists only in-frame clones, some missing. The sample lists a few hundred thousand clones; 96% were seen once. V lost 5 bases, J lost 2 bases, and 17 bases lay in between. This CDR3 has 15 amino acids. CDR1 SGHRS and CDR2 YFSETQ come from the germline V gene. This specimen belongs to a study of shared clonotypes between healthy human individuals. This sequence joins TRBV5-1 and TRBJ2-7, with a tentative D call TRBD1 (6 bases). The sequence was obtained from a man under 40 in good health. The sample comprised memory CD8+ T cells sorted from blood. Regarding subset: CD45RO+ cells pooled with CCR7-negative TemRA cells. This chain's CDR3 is CASRATGSEPYEQYF. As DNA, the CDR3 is TGCGCCAGCAGGGCTACAGGGAGTGAACCCTACGAGCAGTACTTC.